This TCR beta chain was retrieved from a study of shared clonotypes between healthy human individuals. Looking at the study overall: Each donor's CD4 naive and CD4 memory cells filled three plates apiece, CD8 naive two, and CD8 memory one.

A single count supports this clone. The protocol was immunoSEQ multiplex PCR, while the TCRdb copy is restricted to in-frame clones and leaves out a portion. The top ten hold 0.1% to 0.15% of the sample, which has more than 2 million clones, roughly 95% seen once. This CDR3 is 13 amino acids long. The V gene's germline CDR1 is GTSNPN and CDR2 SVGIG (reference sequence). Trimming shortened V by 2 bases and J by 6 bases, and 14 bases separated the two germline ends. Healthy HIV-negative adults with no recent acute infections or vaccinations were recruited as donors. The chain uses TRBV30 and TRBJ2-7, with D unresolved. Sequenced input: naive CD4+ T cells sorted from blood. Subset here: CD45RA+ positively selected. This clonotype was obtained from a young man in good health. Written as DNA, the CDR3 is TGTGCCTGGAGTCAAGACGAAAGGCGCGAGCAGTACTTC. Its translation is CAWSQDERREQYF.